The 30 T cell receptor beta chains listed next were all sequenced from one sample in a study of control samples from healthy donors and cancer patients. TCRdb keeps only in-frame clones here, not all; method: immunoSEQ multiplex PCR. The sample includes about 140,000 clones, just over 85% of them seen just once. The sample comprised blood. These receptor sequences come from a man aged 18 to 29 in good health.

The CDR3 sequence is CASSPWESGANVLTF. CDR3 nucleotides: TGTGCCAGCTCACCTTGGGAGTCTGGGGCCAACGTCCTGACTTTC. The rearrangement uses TRBV18 and TRBJ2-6, with a possible D match to TRBD2 (5 bases). This CDR3 is 15 amino acids long. Germline CDR1 reads KGHSH; CDR2 reads LQKENI. V shed 3 bases and J shed 1 base, with 7 bases lying between them. The full variable domain, with the rest looked up from reference TRBV18 and TRBJ2-6, is NAGVMQNPRHLVRRRGQEARLRCSPMKGHSHVYWYRQLPEEGLKFMVYLQKENIIDESGMPKERFSAEFPKEGPSILRIQQVVRGDSAAYFCASSPWESGANVLTFGAGSRLTVL.

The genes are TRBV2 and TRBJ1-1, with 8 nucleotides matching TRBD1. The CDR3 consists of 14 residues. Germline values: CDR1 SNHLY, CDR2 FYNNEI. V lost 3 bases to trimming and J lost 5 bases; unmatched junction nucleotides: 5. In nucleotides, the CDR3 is TGTGCCAGCAGTGATCGACAGGGGACGACTGAAGCTTTCTTT. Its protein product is CASSDRQGTTEAFF.

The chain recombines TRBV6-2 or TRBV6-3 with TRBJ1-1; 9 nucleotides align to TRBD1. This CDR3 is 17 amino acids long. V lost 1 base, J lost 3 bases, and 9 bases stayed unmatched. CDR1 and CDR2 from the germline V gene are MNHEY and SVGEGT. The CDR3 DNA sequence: TGTGCCAGCAGTTACTACGGGACAGGGTCCCGGGACACTGAAGCTTTCTTT. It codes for CASSYYGTGSRDTEAFF.

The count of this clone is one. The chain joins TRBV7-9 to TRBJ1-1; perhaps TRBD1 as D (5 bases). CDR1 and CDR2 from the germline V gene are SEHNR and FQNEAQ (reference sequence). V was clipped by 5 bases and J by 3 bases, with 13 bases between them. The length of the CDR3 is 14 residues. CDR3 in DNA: TGTGCCAGCAGCCTCCCGGGGGGGGACACTGAAGCTTTCTTT. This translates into CASSLPGGDTEAFF.

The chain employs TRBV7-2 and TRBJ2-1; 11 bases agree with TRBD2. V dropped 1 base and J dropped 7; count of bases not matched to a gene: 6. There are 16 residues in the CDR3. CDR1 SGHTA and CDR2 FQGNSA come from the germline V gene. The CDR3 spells CASSLVPLAGGNEQFF. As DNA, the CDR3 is TGTGCCAGCAGCTTAGTTCCCCTAGCGGGGGGAAATGAGCAGTTCTTC.

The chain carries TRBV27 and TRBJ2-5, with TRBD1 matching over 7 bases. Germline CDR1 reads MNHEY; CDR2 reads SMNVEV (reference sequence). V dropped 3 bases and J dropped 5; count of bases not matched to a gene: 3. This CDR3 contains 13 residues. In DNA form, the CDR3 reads TGTGCCAGCAGTTTTACAGGGGTGGAGACCCAGTACTTC. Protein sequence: CASSFTGVETQYF.

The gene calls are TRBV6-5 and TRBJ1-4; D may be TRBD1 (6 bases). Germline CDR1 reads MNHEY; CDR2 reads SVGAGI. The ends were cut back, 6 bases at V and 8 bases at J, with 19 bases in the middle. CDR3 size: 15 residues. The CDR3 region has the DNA TGTGCCAGCAGCCCCGGGGGGGGCGTGGGAGAAAAACTGTTTTTT. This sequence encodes CASSPGGGVGEKLFF.

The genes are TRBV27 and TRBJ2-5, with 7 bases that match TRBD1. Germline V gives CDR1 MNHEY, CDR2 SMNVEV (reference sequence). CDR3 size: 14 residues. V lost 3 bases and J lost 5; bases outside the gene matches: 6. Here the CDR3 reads CASSLDRNLETQYF. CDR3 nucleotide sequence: TGTGCCAGCAGTTTGGACAGGAACCTGGAGACCCAGTACTTC.

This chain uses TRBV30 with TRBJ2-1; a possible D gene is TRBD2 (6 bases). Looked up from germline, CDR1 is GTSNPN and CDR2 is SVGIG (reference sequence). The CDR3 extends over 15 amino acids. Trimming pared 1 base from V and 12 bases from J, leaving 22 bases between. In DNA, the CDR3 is TGTGCCTGGAGTGACGGGACTTTAGGATTGCCCTCGCAGTTCTTC. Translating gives CAWSDGTLGLPSQFF. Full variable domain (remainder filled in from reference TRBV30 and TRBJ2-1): SQTIHQWPATLVQPVGSPLSLECTVEGTSNPNLYWYRQAAGRGLQLLFYSVGIGQISSEVPQNLSASRPQDRQFILSSKKLLLSDSGFYLCAWSDGTLGLPSQFFGPGTRLTVL.

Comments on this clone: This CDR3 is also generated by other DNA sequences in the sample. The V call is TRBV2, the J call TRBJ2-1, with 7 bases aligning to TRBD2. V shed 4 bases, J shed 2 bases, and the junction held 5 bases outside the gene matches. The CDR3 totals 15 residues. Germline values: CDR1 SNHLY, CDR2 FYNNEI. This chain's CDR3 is CASSVQRGPYNEQFF. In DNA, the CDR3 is TGTGCCAGCAGTGTTCAGCGGGGCCCCTACAATGAGCAGTTCTTC.

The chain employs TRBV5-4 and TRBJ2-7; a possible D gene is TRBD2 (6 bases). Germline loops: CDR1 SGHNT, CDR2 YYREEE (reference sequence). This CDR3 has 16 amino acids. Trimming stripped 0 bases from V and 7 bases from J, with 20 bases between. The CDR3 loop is CASSLGRGTQQGEQYF. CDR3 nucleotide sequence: TGTGCCAGCAGCTTGGGTCGAGGGACTCAGCAAGGGGAGCAGTACTTC.

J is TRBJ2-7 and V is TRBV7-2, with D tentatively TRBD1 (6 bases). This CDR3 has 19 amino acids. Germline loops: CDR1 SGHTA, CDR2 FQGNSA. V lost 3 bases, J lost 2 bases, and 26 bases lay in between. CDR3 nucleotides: TGTGCCAGCAGCTTCCGTGGATGGGAGCTTGGGGGCGAGGCCTACGAGCAGTACTTC. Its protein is CASSFRGWELGGEAYEQYF.

CDR3 nucleotides: TGTGCCAGCAGTTCGCAGGGGGATACGCAGTATTTT. Amino acid sequence: CASSSQGDTQYF. V gene TRBV6-5 combines with J gene TRBJ2-3; D perhaps matches TRBD1 (6 bases). This CDR3 has 12 amino acids. Germline V gene data show CDR1 as MNHEY and CDR2 as SVGAGI. Trimming took off 4 bases at V and 6 bases at J, with 8 bases between the two ends.

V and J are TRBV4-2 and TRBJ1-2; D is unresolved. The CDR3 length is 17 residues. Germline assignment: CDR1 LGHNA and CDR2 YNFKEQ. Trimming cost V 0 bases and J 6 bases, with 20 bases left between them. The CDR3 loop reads CASSQDTPPDSGDGYTF. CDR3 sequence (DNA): TGTGCCAGCAGCCAAGATACCCCCCCAGACTCCGGCGATGGCTACACCTTC.

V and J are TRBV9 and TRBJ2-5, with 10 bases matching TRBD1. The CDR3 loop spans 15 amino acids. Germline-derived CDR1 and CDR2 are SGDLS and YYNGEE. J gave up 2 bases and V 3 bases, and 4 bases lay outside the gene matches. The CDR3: CASSDGTGVQETQYF. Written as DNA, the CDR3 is TGTGCCAGCAGCGATGGGACAGGGGTACAAGAGACCCAGTACTTC.

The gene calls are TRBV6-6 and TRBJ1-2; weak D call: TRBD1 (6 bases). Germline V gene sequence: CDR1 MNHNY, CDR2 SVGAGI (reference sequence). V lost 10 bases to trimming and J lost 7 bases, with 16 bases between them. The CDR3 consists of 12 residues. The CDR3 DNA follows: TGTGCCACGGGGGGGCTGGGGGCTGGCTACACCTTC. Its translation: CATGGLGAGYTF.

CDR3 DNA sequence: TGTGCCAGCAGCCTAAAGGGGGGGGAAGGTCAGCCCCAGCATTTT. Residues: CASSLKGGEGQPQHF. The rearrangement uses TRBV28 and TRBJ1-5; D is possibly TRBD1 (6 bases). Germline CDR1 reads MDHEN; CDR2 reads SYDVKM. Trimming removed 6 bases at V and 6 bases at J, with 18 bases between. This CDR3 spans 15 amino acids.

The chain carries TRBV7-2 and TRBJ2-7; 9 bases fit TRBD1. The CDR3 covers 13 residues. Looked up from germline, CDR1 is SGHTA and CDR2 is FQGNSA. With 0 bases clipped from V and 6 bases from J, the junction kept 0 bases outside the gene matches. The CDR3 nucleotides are TGTGCCAGCAGCTTAGCGGGACAGGGCGAGCAGTACTTC. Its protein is CASSLAGQGEQYF.

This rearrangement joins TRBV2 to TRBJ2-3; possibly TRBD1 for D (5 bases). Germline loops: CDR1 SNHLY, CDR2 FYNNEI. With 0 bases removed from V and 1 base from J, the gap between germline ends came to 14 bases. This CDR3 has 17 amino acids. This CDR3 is CASSEARQSVGTDTQYF. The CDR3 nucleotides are TGTGCCAGCAGTGAAGCTCGACAGTCGGTTGGCACAGATACGCAGTATTTT.

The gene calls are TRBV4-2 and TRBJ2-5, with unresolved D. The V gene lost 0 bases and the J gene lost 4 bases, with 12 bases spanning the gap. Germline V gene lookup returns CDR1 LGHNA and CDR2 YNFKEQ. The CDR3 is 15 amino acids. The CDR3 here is CASSQDVSLRETQYF. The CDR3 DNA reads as TGTGCCAGCAGCCAAGATGTCAGTCTCCGAGAGACCCAGTACTTC.

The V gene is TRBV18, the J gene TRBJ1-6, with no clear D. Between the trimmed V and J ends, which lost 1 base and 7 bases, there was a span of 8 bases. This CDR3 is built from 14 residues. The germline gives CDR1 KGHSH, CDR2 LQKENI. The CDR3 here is CASSPLEGNSPLHF. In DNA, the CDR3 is TGTGCCAGCTCACCACTGGAGGGCAATTCACCCCTCCACTTT.

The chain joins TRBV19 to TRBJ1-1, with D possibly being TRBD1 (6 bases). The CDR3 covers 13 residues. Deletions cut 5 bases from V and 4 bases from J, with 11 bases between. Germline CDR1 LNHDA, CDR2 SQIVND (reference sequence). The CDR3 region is CASSWQGTTEAFF. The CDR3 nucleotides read TGTGCCAGTAGTTGGCAGGGGACCACTGAAGCTTTCTTT. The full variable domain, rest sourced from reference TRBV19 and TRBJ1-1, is DGGITQSPKYLFRKEGQNVTLSCEQNLNHDAMYWYRQDPGQGLRLIYYSQIVNDFQKGDIAEGYSVSREKKESFPLTVTSAQKNPTAFYLCASSWQGTTEAFFGQGTRLTVV.

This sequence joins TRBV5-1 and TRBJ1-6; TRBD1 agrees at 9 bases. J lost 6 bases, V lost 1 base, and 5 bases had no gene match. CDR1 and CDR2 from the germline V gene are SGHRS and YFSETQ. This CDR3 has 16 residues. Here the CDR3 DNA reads TGCGCCAGCAGCTTGTGGGGACAGGGAACTAATTCACCCCTCCACTTT. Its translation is CASSLWGQGTNSPLHF. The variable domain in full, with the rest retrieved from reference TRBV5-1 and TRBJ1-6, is KAGVTQTPRYLIKTRGQQVTLSCSPISGHRSVSWYQQTPGQGLQFLFEYFSETQRNKGNFPGRFSGRQFSNSRSEMNVSTLELGDSALYLCASSLWGQGTNSPLHFGNGTRLTVT.

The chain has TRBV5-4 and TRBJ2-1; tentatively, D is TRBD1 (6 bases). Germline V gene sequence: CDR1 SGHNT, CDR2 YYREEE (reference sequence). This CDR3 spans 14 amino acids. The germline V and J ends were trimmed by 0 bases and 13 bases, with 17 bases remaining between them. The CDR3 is CASSLEGSRGLQFF. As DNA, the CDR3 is TGTGCCAGCAGCTTGGAGGGGAGCAGGGGTCTTCAGTTCTTC.

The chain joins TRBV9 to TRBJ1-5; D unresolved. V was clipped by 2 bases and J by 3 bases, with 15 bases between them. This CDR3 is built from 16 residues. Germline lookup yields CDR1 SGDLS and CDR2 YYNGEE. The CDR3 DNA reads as TGTGCCAGCAGCGTTATCAGGTCTTCCCACAATCAGCCCCAGCATTTT. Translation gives CASSVIRSSHNQPQHF.

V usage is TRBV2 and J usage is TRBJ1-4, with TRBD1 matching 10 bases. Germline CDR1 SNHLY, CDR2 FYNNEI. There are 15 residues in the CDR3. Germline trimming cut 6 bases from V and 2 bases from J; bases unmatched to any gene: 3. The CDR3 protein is CASRRQGATNEKLFF. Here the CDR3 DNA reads TGTGCCAGCAGGCGACAGGGGGCGACTAATGAAAAACTGTTTTTT. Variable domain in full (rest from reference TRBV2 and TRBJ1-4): EPEVTQTPSHQVTQMGQEVILRCVPISNHLYFYWYRQILGQKVEFLVSFYNNEISEKSEIFDDQFSVERPDGSNFTLKIRSTKLEDSAMYFCASRRQGATNEKLFFGSGTQLSVL.

DNA for the CDR3: TGTGCCAGCAGCTTAGGTCCCGAAATGGAGGGCTACACCTTC. It is translated as CASSLGPEMEGYTF. The chain couples TRBV7-8 to TRBJ1-2; D not certain. V lost 1 base and J 8 bases, leaving 14 bases between the germline ends. There are 14 residues in the CDR3. Germline-derived CDR1 and CDR2 are SGHVS and FQNEAQ. The full variable domain, completed using reference TRBV7-8 and TRBJ1-2, is GAGVSQSPRYKVAKRGQDVALRCDPISGHVSLFWYQQALGQGPEFLTYFQNEAQLDKSGLPSDRFFAERPEGSVSTLKIQRTQQEDSAVYLCASSLGPEMEGYTFGSGTRLTVV.

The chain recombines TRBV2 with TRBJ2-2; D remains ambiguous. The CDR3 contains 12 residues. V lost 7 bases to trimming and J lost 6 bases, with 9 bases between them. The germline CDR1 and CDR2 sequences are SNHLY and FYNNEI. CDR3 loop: CASNRQPGELFF. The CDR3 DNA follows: TGTGCCAGCAATCGCCAGCCCGGGGAGCTGTTTTTT.

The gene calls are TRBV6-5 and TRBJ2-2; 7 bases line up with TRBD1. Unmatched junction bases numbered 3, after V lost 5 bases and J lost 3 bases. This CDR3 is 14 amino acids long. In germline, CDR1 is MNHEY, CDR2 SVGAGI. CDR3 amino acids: CASSRDSYTGELFF. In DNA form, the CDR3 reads TGTGCCAGCAGTCGGGACAGCTACACCGGGGAGCTGTTTTTT.

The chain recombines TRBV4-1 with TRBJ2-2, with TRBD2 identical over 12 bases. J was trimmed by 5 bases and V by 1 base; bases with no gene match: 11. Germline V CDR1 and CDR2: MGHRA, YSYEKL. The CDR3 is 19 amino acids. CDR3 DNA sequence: TGCGCCAGCAGCCAAGTCTCCCTGTCTAGCGGGGGGGGAACCGGGGAGCTGTTTTTT. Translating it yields CASSQVSLSSGGGTGELFF.